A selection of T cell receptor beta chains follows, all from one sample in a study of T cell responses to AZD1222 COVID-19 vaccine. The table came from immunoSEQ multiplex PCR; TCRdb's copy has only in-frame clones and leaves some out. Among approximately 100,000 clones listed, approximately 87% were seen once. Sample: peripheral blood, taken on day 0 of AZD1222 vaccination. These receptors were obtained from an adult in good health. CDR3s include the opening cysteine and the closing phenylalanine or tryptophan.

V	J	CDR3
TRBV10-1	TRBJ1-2	CASAPGQTYGYTF
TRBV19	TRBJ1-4	CASSIERPWKLFF
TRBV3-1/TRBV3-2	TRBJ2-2	CASSGTVNTGELFF
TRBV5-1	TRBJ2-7	CASTSLGLSYEQYF
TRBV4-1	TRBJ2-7	CASSVDTGPYEQYF
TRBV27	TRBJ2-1	CASSLGTGGYEQFF
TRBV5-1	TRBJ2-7	CASSLAPGVSSYEQYF
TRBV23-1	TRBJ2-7	CASSQSRGYEQYF
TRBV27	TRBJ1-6	CASSRPGQGASPLHF
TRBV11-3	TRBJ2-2	CASSLVYGTENTGELFF
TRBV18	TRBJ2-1	CASSPPQGSNEQFF
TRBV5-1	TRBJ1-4	CASGVGMDGEKLFF
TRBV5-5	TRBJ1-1	CASSLGGRGRRVVNTEAFF
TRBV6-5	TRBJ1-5	CASSYSRGDQPQHF
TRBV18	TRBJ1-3	CASSPPFQGHSGNTIYF
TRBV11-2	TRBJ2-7	CASSTSYEQYF
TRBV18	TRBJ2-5	CASSLQGAGETQYF
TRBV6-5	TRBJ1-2	CASSQDQGVNGGYTF
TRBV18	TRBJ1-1	CASSPGENTEAFF
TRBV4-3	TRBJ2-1	CASSLGTFQYSSYNEQFF
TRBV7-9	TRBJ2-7	CASSSASGGTSEQYF
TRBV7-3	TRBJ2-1	CASSPGLSRYNEQFF
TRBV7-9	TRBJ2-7	CASSSNTGGAYEQYF
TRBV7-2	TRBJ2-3	CASSRASGYTDTQYF
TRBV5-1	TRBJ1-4	CASSLLGQSNEKLFF
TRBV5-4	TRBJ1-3	CASSLNGGTSGNTIYF
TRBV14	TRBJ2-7	CASSLTQGFKQYF
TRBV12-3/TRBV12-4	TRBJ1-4	CASSRQGAPRLFF
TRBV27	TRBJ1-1	CASSPGLGGTEAFF
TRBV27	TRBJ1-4	CASSTLIKGSPNEKLFF
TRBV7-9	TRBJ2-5	CASSVQETQYF
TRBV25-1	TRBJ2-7	CASSDGTAYEQYF
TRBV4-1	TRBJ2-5	CASSLLSGRHGETQYF
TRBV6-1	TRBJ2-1	CASSESPLVAGGYNEQFF
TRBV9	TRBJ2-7	CASSVELGAPHEQYF
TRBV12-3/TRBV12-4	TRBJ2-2	CASSLRRELFF
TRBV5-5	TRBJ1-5	CASALGGARQPQHF
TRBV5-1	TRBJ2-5	CASSTATGGGETQYF
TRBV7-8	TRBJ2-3	CASSGAQYTDTQYF
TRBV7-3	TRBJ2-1	CASSQTSSGGEQFF
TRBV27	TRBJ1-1	CASSHIVGGTEAFF
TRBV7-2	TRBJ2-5	CASSPVGGASETQYF
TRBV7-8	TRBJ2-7	CASSFSLGQISYEQYF
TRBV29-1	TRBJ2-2	CSVEDSGTYTGELFF
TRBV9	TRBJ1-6	CASSVSGRAAPLHF
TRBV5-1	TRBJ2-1	CASSFAHNEQFF
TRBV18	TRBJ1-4	CASSGTPATNEKLFF
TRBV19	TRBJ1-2	CASSIGDRDGGYTF
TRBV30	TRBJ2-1	CAWSGGVAGGNEQFF
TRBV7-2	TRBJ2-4	CASSSLAGGGIQYF
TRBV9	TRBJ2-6	CASSVAPSGANVLTF
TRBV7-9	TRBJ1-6	CASSLAGTGYNSPLHF